This note documents a single T cell receptor (beta chain) sequence. Its antigen is still unknown. With a much larger clone just one base away, this may be a read error. Moderately to severely active ophthalmopathy under 3 months, CAS at least 3, NOSPECS at least 4. Exclusion criteria comprised other autoimmune diseases, uncontrolled infections, pregnancy or lactation in patients. These data are taken from a study of Graves' ophthalmopathy and Graves' hyperthyroidism. Whole-study results and caveats: Among thyroid clonotypes expanded above 0.001 frequency, most also appeared in blood.

The CDR3 extends over 16 amino acids. Germline V gene data show CDR1 as SGHRS and CDR2 as YFSETQ. RNA served as the template for amplifying TCR beta CDR3 regions. An opening RT-PCR round employed HTBI primers and preceded a second-round multiplex PCR. TCRdb re-derived calls from the multiplex PCR reads in MiXCR, one entry per CDR3 protein. The sample has about 480,000 distinct CDR3 sequences; about 15% are singletons. The TCR was taken from a woman aged 25 to 45 with Graves' ophthalmopathy. Material for sequencing was blood. The gene calls are TRBV5-1 and TRBJ2-5; D not resolved. The CDR3 protein is CASSIRPRTNQETKYF. The CDR3 coding sequence is TGCGCCAGCAGCATCAGACCCCGGACCAACCAAGAGACCAAGTACTTC.